Below are 20 T cell receptor beta chains sequenced from a single sample in a study of PD-1 blockade in mismatch repair-deficient tumors. Produced via immunoSEQ multiplex PCR; TCRdb's table is partial and in-frame only. The sample includes tens of thousands of clones, roughly 86% of them seen just once. This specimen consisted of peripheral blood, obtained 2 weeks after starting pembrolizumab. The receptor set was obtained from an adult with mismatch repair-deficient cancer.

The chain has TRBV6-5 and TRBJ2-1, with 7 bases aligning to TRBD1. The CDR3 extends over 15 amino acids. Germline V CDR1 and CDR2: MNHEY, SVGAGI. After removal of 5 bases from V and 5 bases from J, the junction contained 9 bases not matched to a gene. The chain's CDR3 is CASSPARGQHNEQFF. The CDR3 coding sequence is TGTGCCAGCAGTCCTGCCCGGGGACAGCACAATGAGCAGTTCTTC.

The rearrangement links TRBV6-7 to TRBJ1-3, with D perhaps TRBD1 (6 bases). TRBV6-7 is treated as an ORF (open reading frame) with a function not yet certain. Trimming cost V 6 bases and J 1 base, with 16 bases left between them. The CDR3 spans 16 residues. CDR3 nucleotides: TGTGCCAGCAGACTAGACAGGTTCTCGTCTGGAAACACCATATATTTT. It specifies CASRLDRFSSGNTIYF.

The rearrangement uses TRBV29-1 and TRBJ1-3; a weak D match, TRBD1 (5 bases). Deletions cut 3 bases from V and 2 bases from J, with 8 bases between. The CDR3 loop spans 13 amino acids. CDR1 is SQVTM and CDR2 is ANQGSEA in the germline V gene. The chain's CDR3 is CSVETDPGNTIYF. The CDR3 DNA sequence: TGCAGCGTTGAGACAGACCCTGGAAACACCATATATTTT.

The gene calls are TRBV30 and TRBJ2-7, with D possibly TRBD2 on 5 matching bases. Germline CDR1 and CDR2: GTSNPN and SVGIG (reference sequence). The V end lost 0 bases, the J end lost 0 bases, and 6 bases lay between the germline ends. The CDR3 length is 13 residues. CDR3 nucleotide sequence: TGTGCCTGGAGTGTCGGAGGCTCCTACGAGCAGTACTTC. It specifies CAWSVGGSYEQYF.

The chain uses TRBV9 and TRBJ2-2; D unclear. Germline V gene lookup returns CDR1 SGDLS and CDR2 YYNGEE. The V gene lost 4 bases and the J gene lost 3 bases, with 13 bases spanning the gap. There are 15 residues in the CDR3. Here the CDR3 reads CASSFSSGHTGELFF. The DNA of the CDR3 is TGTGCCAGCAGCTTCAGTAGTGGCCACACCGGGGAGCTGTTTTTT. Full variable domain (rest looked up from reference TRBV9 and TRBJ2-2): DSGVTQTPKHLITATGQRVTLRCSPRSGDLSVYWYQQSLDQGLQFLIQYYNGEERAKGNILERFSAQQFPDLHSELNLSSLELGDSALYFCASSFSSGHTGELFFGEGSRLTVL.

The CDR3 DNA reads as TGTGCCAGCAGCTTCGGGACAGGGGACTACGAGCAGTACTTC. Protein sequence: CASSFGTGDYEQYF. The chain uses TRBV11-2 and TRBJ2-7; 10 bases map to TRBD1. The CDR3 extends over 14 amino acids. Germline lookup yields CDR1 SGHAT and CDR2 FQNNGV. With V trimmed by 3 bases and J by 3 bases, 2 bases remained unmatched.

The rearrangement joins TRBV9 to TRBJ1-4; D might be TRBD1 (5 bases). There are 14 residues in the CDR3. The germline V and J ends were trimmed by 0 bases and 7 bases, with 10 bases remaining between them. Germline V gene data show CDR1 as SGDLS and CDR2 as YYNGEE. The CDR3: CASSVAGFGEKLFF. The CDR3 coding sequence is TGTGCCAGCAGCGTAGCAGGGTTTGGTGAAAAACTGTTTTTT.

V gene TRBV14 combines with J gene TRBJ2-5; D is perhaps TRBD2 (6 bases). There are 14 residues in the CDR3. From germline, CDR1 is SGHDN and CDR2 FVKESK. Trimming left V 4 bases short and J 5 bases short, with 14 bases between. Written as DNA, the CDR3 is TGTGCCAGCAGCCGGACCGCGGGGAGGGAGACCCAGTACTTC. Residues: CASSRTAGRETQYF. Full variable domain (remainder filled in from reference TRBV14 and TRBJ2-5): EAGVTQFPSHSVIEKGQTVTLRCDPISGHDNLYWYRRVMGKEIKFLLHFVKESKQDESGMPNNRFLAERTGGTYSTLKVQPAELEDSGVYFCASSRTAGRETQYFGPGTRLLVL.

The genes are TRBV5-1 and TRBJ2-5, with TRBD1 identical over 9 bases. The J segment lost 5 bases and the V segment lost 6 bases, leaving 8 bases of the junction unmatched. Germline assignment: CDR1 SGHRS and CDR2 YFSETQ. The CDR3 has 14 residues. CDR3: CASTSRTGEETQYF. CDR3 nucleotides: TGCGCCAGCACCTCCAGGACAGGGGAGGAGACCCAGTACTTC.

The chain joins TRBV4-3 to TRBJ2-7; TRBD2 agrees at 9 bases. Trimming took 4 bases from V and 2 from J; bases not matched to a gene: 0. There are 13 residues in the CDR3. Per the germline V gene, CDR1 is LGHNA and CDR2 is YSLEER. The CDR3 here is CASSRGRAYEQYF. The CDR3 region has the DNA TGCGCCAGCAGCCGCGGGAGGGCCTACGAGCAGTACTTC.

This chain joins TRBV27 and TRBJ2-7, with no clear D. V dropped 6 bases and J dropped 0 bases, with 9 bases sitting between them. Germline CDR1 is MNHEY and CDR2 is SMNVEV (reference sequence). This CDR3 is built from 13 residues. The CDR3, as DNA: TGTGCCAGCAGCTTTGTCCACTCCTACGAGCAGTACTTC. It codes for CASSFVHSYEQYF.

A few counts support this clone. The chain has TRBV2 and TRBJ1-3; D might be TRBD1 (5 bases). CDR1 and CDR2 from the germline V gene are SNHLY and FYNNEI. The CDR3 length is 15 residues. V lost 6 bases, J lost 0 bases, and 12 bases lay in between. The CDR3 nucleotides read TGTGCCAGCAGAACAGGCGTATTCTCTGGAAACACCATATATTTT. Translated, it gives CASRTGVFSGNTIYF. Full variable domain (missing parts from reference TRBV2 and TRBJ1-3): EPEVTQTPSHQVTQMGQEVILRCVPISNHLYFYWYRQILGQKVEFLVSFYNNEISEKSEIFDDQFSVERPDGSNFTLKIRSTKLEDSAMYFCASRTGVFSGNTIYFGEGSWLTVV.

The rearrangement links TRBV10-3 to TRBJ2-7; 7 bases are shared with TRBD2. Germline CDR1 and CDR2: ENHRY and SYGVKD. With V trimmed by 2 bases and J by 2 bases, 3 bases remained unmatched. The CDR3 has 14 residues. This chain's CDR3 is CAISETRGAYEQYF. The CDR3 region has the DNA TGTGCCATCAGTGAGACCCGGGGGGCCTACGAGCAGTACTTC.

CDR3 sequence reads: CAWSDSGDTQYF. DNA for the CDR3: TGTGCCTGGAGCGATAGTGGAGATACGCAGTATTTT. V is TRBV30 and J is TRBJ2-3; unclear D gene. V dropped 3 bases and J dropped 5 bases, with 9 bases sitting between them. Germline lookup yields CDR1 GTSNPN and CDR2 SVGIG (reference sequence). This CDR3 region has 12 residues.

The chain employs TRBV5-1 and TRBJ2-5; D possibly corresponds to TRBD2 (5 bases). Germline V CDR1 and CDR2: SGHRS, YFSETQ. The length of the CDR3 is 14 residues. Trimming removed 0 bases at V and 3 bases at J, with 9 bases between. The CDR3 nucleotides are TGCGCCAGCAGCTTGGGAGGGAACGAAGAGACCCAGTACTTC. As protein: CASSLGGNEETQYF. Complete variable domain (other parts from reference TRBV5-1 and TRBJ2-5): KAGVTQTPRYLIKTRGQQVTLSCSPISGHRSVSWYQQTPGQGLQFLFEYFSETQRNKGNFPGRFSGRQFSNSRSEMNVSTLELGDSALYLCASSLGGNEETQYFGPGTRLLVL.

V usage is TRBV7-6 and J usage is TRBJ1-1; no definite D call. The CDR3 sequence is 16 residues long. V lost 5 bases, J lost 1 base, and 17 bases lay in between. Germline CDR1 and CDR2: SGHVS and FNYEAQ. The CDR3 coding sequence is TGTGCCAGCAGCGAAGGGAGCACAACCACGAACACTGAAGCTTTCTTT. Protein sequence: CASSEGSTTTNTEAFF.

The J gene is TRBJ2-3, the V gene TRBV28; either TRBD1 or TRBD2 may fit D (5 bases each). The germline gives CDR1 MDHEN, CDR2 SYDVKM. There are 15 residues in the CDR3. The V and J ends lost 6 bases and 4 bases respectively, with 17 bases between them. The CDR3 loop reads CASSPPGPNADTQYF. CDR3 bases: TGTGCCAGCAGCCCCCCGGGACCAAATGCAGATACGCAGTATTTT.

The V and J genes are TRBV6-1 and TRBJ2-1; 10 nucleotides line up with TRBD2. Germline trimming cut 0 bases from V and 4 bases from J; bases unmatched to any gene: 0. CDR3 length: 15 residues. Germline-derived CDR1 and CDR2 are MNHNS and SASEGT. The CDR3 sequence: CASSEAAGGYNEQFF. The CDR3 nucleotides are TGTGCCAGCAGTGAAGCAGCGGGAGGGTACAATGAGCAGTTCTTC.

The rearrangement links TRBV4-1 to TRBJ2-5; 11 bases line up with TRBD1. The V gene's germline CDR1 is MGHRA and CDR2 YSYEKL. Trimming at V came to 0 bases and at J to 6 bases, leaving 3 bases not matched to a gene. The CDR3 consists of 15 residues. Here the CDR3 DNA reads TGCGCCAGCAGCCAAGATGGACAGGGGGCGAAGACCCAGTACTTC. Its translation is CASSQDGQGAKTQYF.

The chain combines TRBV5-1 with TRBJ1-3; 9 nucleotides agree with TRBD1. CDR1 SGHRS and CDR2 YFSETQ come from the germline V gene. The CDR3 is 14 amino acids. V lost 4 bases and J lost 2; bases outside the gene matches: 1. CDR3 region: CASSGQGTGNTIYF. CDR3 DNA: TGCGCCAGCAGCGGACAGGGGACTGGAAACACCATATATTTT.